This T cell receptor beta chain was captured in a study of Ad26.COV2.S vaccination and SARS-CoV-2 variants. Study conclusions and caveats: Individuals receiving vaccine had higher spike-specific TCR breadth than placebo recipients did.

Treatment described: roughly 20 received Ad26.COV2.S at low or high dose, single or two shots; about five received placebo; per-sample allocation not given. Material that was analyzed had been drawn on day 63 after the first vaccine or placebo injection. In the vaccine, an Ad26 vector expressed the SARS-CoV-2 spike of the Wuhan strain. Details on this clone: Its antigen is undetermined.

Profiling relied on immunoSEQ multiplex PCR, and the TCRdb table lists in-frame clones only, not all of them. Among 380,000 or so clones listed, 80% to 90% were seen once. Trimming stripped 8 bases from V and 6 bases from J, with 25 bases between. CDR1 and CDR2 (germline): LNHDA, SQIVND (reference sequence). This CDR3 has 17 amino acids. This chain links TRBV19 with TRBJ2-2, with a tentative D call TRBD2 (5 bases). The clonotype comes from a person between 18 and 65 years old who received the Ad26.COV2.S COVID-19 vaccine or a placebo. This sample comprised peripheral blood, obtained in a trial of Ad26.COV2.S vaccine versus placebo. The CDR3, as DNA: TGTGCCAGTGGACCCACCCTCGGGATAAATGAAGCCGGGGAGCTGTTTTTT. Translating gives CASGPTLGINEAGELFF.